These 24 T cell receptor beta chains were all obtained from the same sample, sequenced in a study of blood T cell repertoires in COVID-19. Using immunoSEQ multiplex PCR, the repertoire was profiled, and TCRdb retains in-frame clones only, with some absent. The sample has fewer than 350,000 clones, nearly 90% seen once; the top ten hold around 1.7%. The sample taken for sequencing was PBMCs or T cells enriched from blood (not recorded which). The source of these receptors is a woman under 30 with acute COVID-19.

The chain is built from TRBV7-9 and TRBJ1-5, with D perhaps TRBD1 (6 bases). The CDR3 totals 14 residues. V was cut by 6 bases and J by 4 bases, with 13 bases left in between. Germline loops: CDR1 SEHNR, CDR2 FQNEAQ (reference sequence). CDR3: CASRMGGGNQPQHF. CDR3 coding DNA: TGTGCCAGCAGAATGGGAGGGGGGAATCAGCCCCAGCATTTT.

The V and J genes are TRBV6-5 and TRBJ1-2; 8 bases line up with TRBD1. The CDR3 contains 14 residues. The germline gives CDR1 MNHEY, CDR2 SVGAGI. V lost 5 bases, J lost 3 bases, and 5 bases stayed unmatched. CDR3 amino acids: CASSRQGSDYGYTF. Written as DNA, the CDR3 is TGTGCCAGCAGTAGACAGGGGTCGGACTATGGCTACACCTTC.

This clone was detected only a few times. This chain joins TRBV30 and TRBJ1-4, with 7 bases lining up with TRBD1. CDR3 length equals 16 residues. V gave up 2 bases and J gave up 4 bases; unmatched junction bases: 10. Germline V gene lookup returns CDR1 GTSNPN and CDR2 SVGIG (reference sequence). The CDR3 sequence is CAWSQNRGGVNEKLFF. The CDR3 nucleotides are TGTGCCTGGAGTCAGAACAGGGGCGGAGTTAATGAAAAACTGTTTTTT.

V and J are TRBV9 and TRBJ2-5, with 10 bases that match TRBD2. V shed 4 bases, J shed 2 bases, and the junction held 17 bases outside the gene matches. From germline, CDR1 is SGDLS and CDR2 YYNGEE. This CDR3 region has 19 residues. The CDR3 DNA reads as TGTGCCAGCAGCCAGTATGGGGCTAGCGGGAGACTCTATCAAGAGACCCAGTACTTC. Residues: CASSQYGASGRLYQETQYF.

The rearrangement uses TRBV2 and TRBJ1-5; TRBD1 is a possible D gene (5 bases). The CDR3 totals 14 residues. The V gene's germline CDR1 is SNHLY and CDR2 FYNNEI. V was pared by 5 bases and J by 6 bases, with 14 bases between. The CDR3, as DNA: TGTGCCAGCAGTCTGGGGGGGTATAGTCAGCCCCAGCATTTT. It specifies CASSLGGYSQPQHF.

The chain carries TRBV18 and TRBJ2-6, with 9 bases matching TRBD1. The J segment lost 0 bases and the V segment lost 5 bases, leaving 8 bases of the junction unmatched. In germline, CDR1 is KGHSH, CDR2 LQKENI. CDR3 length: 18 residues. The CDR3 loop reads CASSITGTGSSGANVLTF. CDR3 nucleotides: TGTGCCAGCTCAATCACCGGGACAGGGAGCTCTGGGGCCAACGTCCTGACTTTC.

The chain uses TRBV2 and TRBJ2-1, with a possible D match to TRBD1 (5 bases). The CDR3 is 15 amino acids. The V end lost 6 bases, the J end lost 2 bases, and 14 bases lay between the germline ends. Germline V CDR1 and CDR2: SNHLY, FYNNEI. This CDR3 is CASRADSTTYNEQFF. Here the CDR3 DNA reads TGTGCCAGCAGGGCCGACAGTACAACCTACAATGAGCAGTTCTTC.

V gene TRBV4-1 combines with J gene TRBJ2-1; TRBD2 agrees at 11 bases. CDR1 is MGHRA, CDR2 YSYEKL, per germline. The CDR3 covers 16 residues. Losses at the gene ends were 4 bases for V and 3 bases for J; bases not matched to a gene: 5. CDR3 sequence (DNA): TGCGCCAGCAGCCGGGTAGCGGGAGGGGTCTACAATGAGCAGTTCTTC. Amino acid sequence: CASSRVAGGVYNEQFF.

The rearrangement joins TRBV11-2 to TRBJ2-5; 7 positions match TRBD1. The CDR3 has 15 residues. Trimming at V came to 4 bases and at J to 4 bases, leaving 9 bases not matched to a gene. CDR1 is SGHAT, CDR2 FQNNGV, per germline. This CDR3 is CASSSRQGDRETQYF. CDR3 nucleotide sequence: TGTGCCAGCAGCTCTAGACAGGGAGACCGAGAGACCCAGTACTTC.

The V call is TRBV6-1, the J call TRBJ2-7, with D tentatively TRBD1 (6 bases). Trimming pared 3 bases from V and 1 base from J, leaving 10 bases between. The CDR3 length is 14 residues. Per germline, CDR1 MNHNS and CDR2 SASEGT. CDR3 DNA sequence: TGTGCCAGCAGTGAGTCCAGGGGATCCTACGAGCAGTACTTC. This encodes CASSESRGSYEQYF.

The chain uses TRBV19 and TRBJ2-2; TRBD2 might be the D (6 bases). This CDR3 contains 18 residues. The germline CDR1 and CDR2 sequences are LNHDA and SQIVND (reference sequence). Trimming left V 4 bases short and J 2 bases short, with 20 bases between. DNA of the CDR3: TGTGCCAGTAGTAGCCCCCCGTGGGGGGAGGTCAACACCGGGGAGCTGTTTTTT. Translation: CASSSPPWGEVNTGELFF. The full variable domain, rest sourced from reference TRBV19 and TRBJ2-2, is DGGITQSPKYLFRKEGQNVTLSCEQNLNHDAMYWYRQDPGQGLRLIYYSQIVNDFQKGDIAEGYSVSREKKESFPLTVTSAQKNPTAFYLCASSSPPWGEVNTGELFFGEGSRLTVL.

This chain connects TRBV2 to TRBJ1-4, with D unresolved. Trimming cost V 7 bases and J 8 bases, with 14 bases left between them. From germline, CDR1 is SNHLY and CDR2 FYNNEI. The CDR3 is 13 amino acids. In DNA, the CDR3 is TGTGCCAGCACCCGGGGTTTCGGCGAAAAACTGTTTTTT. Translated: CASTRGFGEKLFF.

The chain links TRBV6-5 to TRBJ2-1; weak D call: TRBD1 (5 bases). CDR3 length equals 14 residues. The V gene's germline CDR1 is MNHEY and CDR2 SVGAGI. Trimming stripped 3 bases from V and 3 bases from J, with 9 bases between. The CDR3 DNA reads TGTGCCAGCAGTTATTCAGGGTACTACAATGAGCAGTTCTTC. Protein sequence: CASSYSGYYNEQFF.

The J gene is TRBJ2-6, the V gene TRBV3-1 (or the pseudogene TRBV3-2); 11 bases align to TRBD1. The V gene end was trimmed by 4 bases and the J gene end by 0 bases; junction bases not matched to a gene: 2. The length of the CDR3 is 17 residues. Germline CDR1 LGHDT, CDR2 YNNKEL (reference sequence). CDR3 in DNA: TGTGCCAGCAGCCGGACAGGGGGCTACTCTGGGGCCAACGTCCTGACTTTC. This gives the protein CASSRTGGYSGANVLTF.

With regard to this clone: Germline is not matched at one junction end, which may reflect a read error. V gene TRBV6-1 combines with J gene TRBJ2-5; 9 nucleotides align to TRBD2. This CDR3 is built from 16 residues. Germline CDR1 MNHNS, CDR2 SASEGT. CDR3 in DNA: TGTGCCAGCAATGAAGAAGCGGGAGGAACTCAAGAGACCCAGTACTTC. It codes for CASNEEAGGTQETQYF.

As concerns this clone: A read error may produce the germline difference seen at one junction end. The chain carries TRBV7-2 and TRBJ2-7, with TRBD2 identical over 12 bases. This CDR3 is 14 amino acids long. Per germline, CDR1 SGHTA and CDR2 FQGNSA. This CDR3 reads CASSLAGGPNEQYF. DNA for the CDR3: TGTGCCAGCAGCCTAGCGGGAGGGCCTAACGAGCAGTACTTC.

The V call is TRBV10-1, the J call TRBJ2-1; TRBD1 might be the D (8 bases). Germline CDR1 reads WNHNN; CDR2 reads SYGVQD (reference sequence). This CDR3 spans 15 amino acids. Trimming pared 2 bases from V and 8 bases from J, leaving 16 bases between. In nucleotides, the CDR3 is TGCGCCAGCAGTGAGGGACAGGGAGGGGTTGATGAGCAGTTCTTC. It is translated as CASSEGQGGVDEQFF.

This chain links TRBV21-1 with TRBJ2-1; TRBD2 reflects the table's D call only, with no check against the DNA. TRBV21-1 is labeled a pseudogene. CDR3 length: 16 amino acids. In DNA, the CDR3 is TGTGCCAGCAGGATACTAGCGAATGTCTCCTACAATGAGCAGTTCTTC. Encoded protein: CASRILANVSYNEQFF.

Comment on this clone: Distinct nucleotide sequences in the sample also encode this CDR3. The chain uses TRBV18 and TRBJ2-1; 11 bases match TRBD2. The CDR3 is 17 amino acids. Germline V lookup: CDR1 KGHSH, CDR2 LQKENI. Unmatched junction bases numbered 5, after V lost 0 bases and J lost 4 bases. CDR3 bases: TGTGCCAGCTCACCACCGATTAGCGGGAGGGGATACAATGAGCAGTTCTTC. Amino acid sequence: CASSPPISGRGYNEQFF.

This chain joins TRBV19 and TRBJ1-2; weak D call: TRBD1 (5 bases). V dropped 5 bases and J dropped 5 bases, with 12 bases sitting between them. The CDR3 is made up of 13 amino acids. Germline CDR1 LNHDA, CDR2 SQIVND (reference sequence). The CDR3 bases are TGTGCCAGTAGTCCCTGGGGGGAATATGGCTACACCTTC. It is translated as CASSPWGEYGYTF. The full variable domain, in which reference TRBV19 and TRBJ1-2 provide the parts outside the CDR3, is DGGITQSPKYLFRKEGQNVTLSCEQNLNHDAMYWYRQDPGQGLRLIYYSQIVNDFQKGDIAEGYSVSREKKESFPLTVTSAQKNPTAFYLCASSPWGEYGYTFGSGTRLTVV.

This clone was seen once. The chain employs TRBV19 and TRBJ2-1, with 7 bases matching TRBD2. CDR1 and CDR2 from the germline V gene are LNHDA and SQIVND (reference sequence). The CDR3 extends over 15 amino acids. V was pared by 6 bases and J by 5 bases, with 10 bases of the junction left unmatched. DNA for the CDR3: TGTGCCAGTAGGAACCCGGGACTAATCAACAATGAGCAGTTCTTC. It encodes CASRNPGLINNEQFF.

CDR3 nucleotides: TGTGCCAGCAGTTCTATCCAGGGGGCAGGTACCGGGGAGCTGTTTTTT. This translates into CASSSIQGAGTGELFF. The chain links TRBV28 to TRBJ2-2, with TRBD1 matching over 8 bases. The CDR3 spans 16 residues. CDR1 and CDR2 (germline): MDHEN, SYDVKM. Trimming cost V 4 bases and J 5 bases; bases outside gene matches: 9.

The chain joins TRBV27 to TRBJ2-5; no clear D gene. Germline CDR1 and CDR2: MNHEY and SMNVEV (reference sequence). V was shortened by 3 bases and J by 7 bases, with 3 bases between the two germline ends. The CDR3 totals 10 residues. The CDR3 DNA follows: TGTGCCAGCAGTTTGAGGACCCAGTACTTC. Amino acids: CASSLRTQYF.

This clone was observed a single time. This chain links TRBV28 with TRBJ1-3; no definite D call. The V end was cut by 5 bases, the J end by 1 base, with 12 bases between. Germline values: CDR1 MDHEN, CDR2 SYDVKM. The CDR3 totals 15 residues. The CDR3 region has the DNA TGTGCCAGCAGTGATCGGACTTCTTCTGGAAACACCATATATTTT. It yields the protein CASSDRTSSGNTIYF.